The subject of this entry is one TCR beta chain. This clone appeared a single time. Its cognate antigen has yet to be identified. Base qualities are missing; no much larger clone stands one base away. In Seattle, one collaborating source enrolled patients while the infection was active and tracked those patients longitudinally over the course of disease. Whole blood was collected in K2EDTA tubes by collaborating institutions according to the institutions' own protocols. For TCRbeta analysis, collaborators shipped samples in one of three forms: frozen whole blood, isolated PBMCs, or DNA extracted from either of those sample types. The data belong to a study of blood T cell repertoires in COVID-19 (dated by TCRdb to the early 2020s). Background on the whole study: Samples from collaborators originated in the United States, Italy and Spain and spanned both the acute and convalescent phases of COVID-19. The prospective study material was composed of cDNA or gDNA derived from T cells, B-cell-depleted T cells, or PBMCs. A de-identified subject ID, COVID-19 status, age in years and sex were almost always included in the sample metadata. The repertoires were made available in a free public database intended to serve as a resource for research on the immune response to SARS-CoV-2. Where HLA class I and class II types were available, the types were taken from metadata supplied by the sample provider, not from assay-based typing. Deeply sampled blood TCRbeta repertoires from subjects exposed to, actively infected with, or recovered from COVID-19 were included in the dataset. Samples were obtained from the ongoing ImmuneRACE study (first 160 participants) and from 950 to 1,500 subjects provided by 6 global collaborators. The paper's findings and limits, for the study overall: The amount of clinical and demographic metadata varied by source and participant and was provided uncurated.

The germline V gene (reference sequence) sets CDR1 to LNHDA and CDR2 to SQIVND. Trimming costs V 1 base and J 8 bases, and their ends lie 14 bases apart. From cysteine to phenylalanine, the CDR3 is 14 amino acids long. The read is trimmed to its CDR3 DNA, 42 bases read in frame from base 1. TCRbeta CDR3 regions were amplified from genomic DNA by means of the immunoSEQ Assay, a bias-controlled multiplex PCR. As for how the authors treated the data: Nucleated cell counts per sample were estimated from amplification of reference gene primers within the assay. To quantify the absolute abundance of each unique TCRbeta CDR3 rearrangement, sequence reads were collapsed and filtered. For each sample, productive Simpson clonality was calculated as the square root of Simpson's diversity index across productive rearrangements. Imported from immuneACCESS, the table was reduced by TCRdb to in-frame sequences with V and J called. These copies leave out some clones; in studies compared against another copy, an unresolved V gene accounts for under half, and the cause of the remainder is not known. V and J calls and clone size are copied from that table; D and trimming were computed from the DNA. The sample has roughly 200,000 clones on record, roughly 80% of them singletons. Roughly 7.8% of the sample comes from the top ten.

Sequenced material: peripheral blood. The sequence links TRBV19 to TRBJ1-2; the D gene is perhaps TRBD1, from 5 matching bases. The source is a woman older than 75 with COVID-19, enrolled during active disease. The CDR3 region: CASSIGAYRRGYTF. At the DNA level, the sequence is TGTGCCAGTAGTATAGGGGCCTACAGGCGAGGCTACACCTTC.